Below, one T cell receptor (beta chain) is given with its context. Assay: immunoSEQ multiplex PCR; the TCRdb copy retains only in-frame clones and omits some. Of 300,000 to 350,000 clones in the sample, 80% to 95% were seen once. CDR3 size: 12 residues. This entry belongs to a study of blood T cell repertoires in COVID-19. The TCR sequence derives from a woman aged 25-40 years with COVID-19, enrolled during active disease. Sequencing was carried out using peripheral blood. The chain is built from TRBV21-1 and TRBJ2-7; the table's D gene call, TRBD1, was not cross checked with the DNA. TRBV21-1 is annotated as a pseudogene. DNA of the CDR3: TGTGCCAGCCTAAAAGGGGCGAACGAGCAGTACTTC. The encoded protein is CASLKGANEQYF.